This T cell receptor (beta chain) is from a study of vaccination and CD4 T cells after COVID-19. Noted treatment: roughly 10-day PBMC culture with coronavirus spike peptide pools or control peptides (ViraFEST assay). The germline CDR1 and CDR2 sequences are DFQATT and SNEGSKA (reference sequence). The length of the CDR3 is 16 residues. Trimming shortened V by 0 bases and J by 2 bases, and 13 bases separated the two germline ends. This clonotype was counted only a few times. What it binds is not known. With the Oncomine TCR Beta short-read assay, DNA from cultured CD4+ T cells was sequenced. TCRdb fed the PCR reads into MiXCR, producing one record per CDR3 protein. Found here are approximately 12,000 distinct CDR3 sequences, approximately 64% of them singletons; the top ten hold around 8.6%.

The sequenced sample was CD4+ T cells from blood, cultured in vitro. The TCR comes from a human donor who had recovered from COVID-19. This chain joins TRBV20-1 and TRBJ2-2; tentatively, D is TRBD2 (6 bases). For the CDR3, the DNA is TGCAGTGCTAGAGAAGCGGGCGGGGCAAACACCGGGGAGCTGTTTTTT. Residues: CSAREAGGANTGELFF.